These T cell receptor beta chains were read from a single sample in a study of T cell repertoires in cytomegalovirus infection. MiXCR was run by TCRdb on the reads, yielding one entry per CDR3 protein. The table shows 110,000 or so distinct CDR3 sequences, with 30% occurring only once. These receptors have no identified antigens. This specimen was CD8+ T cells from cultured PBMCs, taken from culture after CMV antigen stimulation. The source of these receptors is a human donor in good health (CMV status not recorded). Some clones in this sample may be carry-over from other donors' samples. Both conserved end residues are part of each CDR3. A D gene is named only where the DNA matches it firmly. The listing skips clone size in some rows; elsewhere it reads once, few, many or a size class.

TRBV7-8	TRBJ2-6	many	TRBD1	CASSSWYSDRRANVLTF	TGTGCCAGCAGCTCCTGGTATTCGGACAGGCGGGCCAACGTCCTGACTTTC
TRBV20-1	TRBJ1-5	many	NA	CSAARSSSGSNQPQHF	TGCAGTGCAGCCCGGAGCTCCTCGGGGAGCAATCAGCCCCAGCATTTT
TRBV7-4	TRBJ2-1	NA	NA	CASSAGHPSSYNEQFF	TGTGCCAGCAGCGCTGGACACCCGAGCTCCTACAATGAGCAGTTCTTC
TRBV2	TRBJ1-2	NA	NA	CASSESRGYTF	TGTGCCAGCAGTGAGTCGAGGGGCTACACCTTC
TRBV4-3	TRBJ2-4	many	TRBD2	CASSLGTSGGAKNIQYF	TGCGCCAGCAGCCTCGGGACTAGCGGGGGGGCCAAAAACATTCAGTACTTC
TRBV2	TRBJ2-2	many	NA	CASTWGQTNTGELFF	TGTGCCAGCACCTGGGGACAAACGAACACCGGGGAGCTGTTTTTT
TRBV11-2	TRBJ2-7	few	NA	CASSLELGSGWSSYEQYF	TGTGCCAGCAGCTTAGAATTAGGGTCGGGCTGGAGCTCCTACGAGCAGTACTTC
TRBV7-9	TRBJ1-4	NA	TRBD1	CASSLVDRALDEKLFF	TGTGCCAGCAGCTTAGTTGACAGGGCGCTAGATGAAAAACTGTTTTTT
TRBV7-2	TRBJ1-5	NA	TRBD1	CASSLANRGLNQPQHF	TGTGCCAGCAGCTTAGCTAACAGGGGGCTCAATCAGCCCCAGCATTTT
TRBV28	TRBJ2-7	few	NA	CASSLLAGEPYEQYF	TGTGCCAGCAGTTTATTGGCGGGTGAACCCTACGAGCAGTACTTC
TRBV7-8	TRBJ1-4	many	NA	CASSLGGGGLTNEKLFF	TGTGCCAGCAGCTTGGGGGGCGGGGGGCTGACTAATGAAAAACTGTTTTTT
TRBV15	TRBJ2-2	NA	NA	CATSRDGTGELFF	TGTGCCACCAGCAGAGACGGCACCGGGGAGCTGTTTTTT
TRBV5-6	TRBJ1-1	NA	TRBD1	CASSWDRANTEAFF	TGTGCCAGCAGCTGGGACAGGGCGAACACTGAAGCTTTCTTT
TRBV4-1	TRBJ1-1	NA	NA	CASSLESPEMNTEAFF	TGCGCCAGCAGCCTAGAGAGTCCAGAAATGAACACTGAAGCTTTCTTT
TRBV29-1	TRBJ2-1	NA	NA	CSDRRRGDRAYNEQFF	TGCAGCGACAGACGGAGGGGGGACAGAGCCTACAATGAGCAGTTCTTC
TRBV7-2	TRBJ2-1	many	TRBD2	CASSLSSGGAFGNEQFF	TGTGCCAGCAGCTTGTCTAGCGGGGGGGCCTTCGGGAATGAGCAGTTCTTC
TRBV7-2	TRBJ2-1	many	TRBD2	CASSLGGYRGGSYNEQFF	TGTGCCAGCAGCTTAGGGGGGTATCGGGGGGGATCCTACAATGAGCAGTTCTTC
TRBV7-2	TRBJ2-5	few	NA	CASRGRRGKETQYF	TGTGCCAGCAGAGGTCGCCGGGGGAAAGAGACCCAGTACTTC
TRBV7-6	TRBJ2-7	NA	NA	CASSLGQALSSYEQYF	TGTGCCAGCAGCTTAGGTCAGGCGCTAAGCTCCTACGAGCAGTACTTC
TRBV5-1	TRBJ1-5	NA	NA	CASRWDGGLGQPQHF	TGCGCCAGCAGGTGGGACGGCGGCCTGGGTCAGCCCCAGCATTTT
TRBV5-6	TRBJ2-4	once	NA	CASNSRGVAKNIQYF	TGTGCCAGCAACTCACGTGGGGTAGCCAAAAACATTCAGTACTTC
TRBV9	TRBJ2-1	NA	TRBD1	CASSKWGGQGARNEQFF	TGTGCCAGCAGCAAGTGGGGGGGACAGGGGGCGCGAAATGAGCAGTTCTTC
TRBV6-5	TRBJ2-1	NA	NA	CASSYGQGTPYNEQFF	TGTGCCAGCAGTTACGGGCAGGGGACCCCCTACAATGAGCAGTTCTTC
TRBV28	TRBJ2-3	few	TRBD2	CASSFQLRGRGAGDTQYF	TGTGCCAGCAGTTTCCAACTTCGGGGGCGGGGGGCAGGAGATACGCAGTATTTT